The TCR beta chain under discussion was sequenced for a study of CD8 T cells in Susac syndrome. Study-wide results and caveats: An acknowledgment was made by the study that its TCR sequencing and HLA analysis involved relatively few individuals.

With random hexamers, reverse transcription was performed on roughly 0.45 to 1 ug of RNA. By means of immunoSEQ multiplex PCR, TCR beta CDR3 spanning 54 Vbeta and 13 Jbeta underwent amplification. Each CDR3 protein gets one entry after TCRdb re-called the immunoSEQ multiplex PCR reads with MiXCR. The table shows 150,000 or so distinct CDR3 sequences, with around 94% occurring only once. Healthy donors acted as controls, with matching for age and sex. The CD8+ and CD4+ T cells were isolated magnetically using a negative isolation approach, whereas the TEMRA cells were enriched by FACS. To note about this clonotype: As yet, its antigen is unknown.

The clonotype was recovered from a human donor in good health. Sequencing input: CD4+ T cells from PBMCs.

CDR3 in amino acids: CASSRASGGETQYF. CDR3 bases: TGTGCCAGCAGCCGGGCCTCGGGAGGGGAGACCCAGTACTTC. V usage is TRBV3-1 and J usage is TRBJ2-5, with 8 bases lining up with TRBD2. The trim removed 4 bases at V and 5 bases at J, leaving 6 bases unmatched. The germline V gene encodes CDR1 LGHDT and CDR2 YNNKEL (reference sequence). This CDR3 comprises 14 residues.